The subject of this entry is one TCR beta chain. This entry is derived from a study of blood T cell repertoires in COVID-19. At the level of the study: PBMCs, B-cell-depleted T cells, or T cells were the source of the cDNA or gDNA that made up the material.

In the authors' methods: Counts of nucleated cells, estimated from reference gene primer amplification, were obtained. Using immunoSEQ multiplex PCR, the repertoire was profiled, and TCRdb retains in-frame clones only, with some absent. V and J calls plus clone size are reproduced from that table; the DNA served to infer D and trimming. The table records around 75,000 clones, 86% of them present only once. Germline CDR1 SGHRS, CDR2 YFSETQ. The CDR3 loop spans 13 amino acids. V lost 4 bases to trimming and J lost 6 bases, with 14 bases between them. The chain is built from TRBV5-1 and TRBJ2-7; D not resolved. This clonotype was obtained from a man in his 70s with active COVID-19. Sequences were obtained from peripheral blood. The CDR3, as DNA: TGCGCCAGCAGCCCCTCCCACGGCGGCGAGCAGTACTTC. Residues: CASSPSHGGEQYF.